The next 15 T cell receptor beta chains were all read from a single sample in a study of T cells in Graves' hyperthyroidism and ophthalmopathy. Template material for amplifying TCR beta CDR3 regions consisted of RNA transcripts. HTBI primers were used for first-round RT-PCR of the TCR CDR3. TCRdb ran MiXCR on the multiplex PCR reads and lists one entry per CDR3 protein. The table records approximately 620,000 distinct CDR3 sequences, about a sixth of them present only once. The sequenced sample was blood. Every receptor here comes from a woman between 40 and 55 years old with Graves' ophthalmopathy.

This chain uses TRBV18 with TRBJ2-5; possibly TRBD2 for D (6 bases). This CDR3 comprises 16 residues. Germline loops: CDR1 KGHSH, CDR2 LQKENI. Trimming removed 3 bases from V and 3 bases from J, with 17 bases in between. Here the CDR3 DNA reads TGTGCCAGCTCACCCGGTCCAAGTTGGAGGGAAGAGACCCAGTACTTC. Residues: CASSPGPSWREETQYF.

This clonotype has a count of ten or more. This chain joins TRBV27 and TRBJ2-3; TRBD1 agrees at 10 bases. Germline trimming cut 2 bases from V and 5 bases from J; bases unmatched to any gene: 1. Germline assignment: CDR1 MNHEY and CDR2 SMNVEV (reference sequence). CDR3 length: 14 residues. Here the CDR3 reads CASSLRTGGDTQYF. CDR3 DNA: TGTGCCAGCAGTTTAAGGACAGGGGGAGATACGCAGTATTTT.

This clonotype was seen more than once but under ten times. The V call is TRBV12-3 or TRBV12-4, the J call TRBJ2-2; 10 bases line up with TRBD2. CDR3 length equals 14 residues. V was clipped by 4 bases and J by 6 bases; unmatched bases: 2. The CDR3 loop is CASSSSGSAGELFF. CDR3 DNA sequence: TGTGCCAGCAGTTCTAGCGGGAGCGCCGGGGAGCTGTTTTTT.

The chain carries TRBV4-2 and TRBJ2-2, with D unclear. This CDR3 is 16 amino acids long. The V and J ends lost 1 base and 0 bases respectively, with 9 bases between them. CDR1 is LGHNA, CDR2 YNFKEQ, per germline. CDR3 coding DNA: TGTGCCAGCAGCCAAGGAAGGCTTTCGAACACCGGGGAGCTGTTTTTT. Encoded protein: CASSQGRLSNTGELFF.

Ten or more counts support this clonotype. The CDR3 loop reads CASRRTQGPTRSYEQYF. Written as DNA, the CDR3 is TGTGCCAGCAGACGCACACAGGGACCTACCCGCTCCTACGAGCAGTACTTC. J is TRBJ2-7 and V is TRBV6-1; tentative D call: TRBD1 (6 bases). Germline V gene sequence: CDR1 MNHNS, CDR2 SASEGT. The V end was cut by 6 bases, the J end by 0 bases, with 21 bases between. This CDR3 has 17 amino acids.

This clonotype was found a few times. The gene calls are TRBV2 and TRBJ2-1; D not certain. Trimming removed 0 bases from V and 1 base from J, with 10 bases in between. Germline CDR1 SNHLY, CDR2 FYNNEI. This CDR3 is 16 amino acids long. Here the CDR3 reads CASSEAGPVSYNEQFF. The CDR3 DNA sequence: TGTGCCAGCAGTGAAGCAGGCCCGGTATCCTACAATGAGCAGTTCTTC.

Many counts were recorded for this clonotype. The chain recombines TRBV18 with TRBJ2-1; the match to TRBD2 covers 8 bases. This CDR3 is 15 amino acids long. Germline CDR1 reads KGHSH; CDR2 reads LQKENI. J lost 1 base, V lost 1 base, and 0 bases had no gene match. CDR3 loop: CASSPQRESYNEQFF. The CDR3, as DNA: TGTGCCAGCTCACCACAGCGGGAGTCCTACAATGAGCAGTTCTTC.

The sample holds many counts of this clonotype. This rearrangement joins TRBV30 to TRBJ2-3; D is undetermined. The CDR3 sequence is 14 residues long. Germline assignment: CDR1 GTSNPN and CDR2 SVGIG (reference sequence). V lost 2 bases and J 2 bases, leaving 11 bases between the germline ends. The CDR3, as DNA: TGTGCCTGGAGTCCACAGCTGTACACAGATACGCAGTATTTT. Protein sequence: CAWSPQLYTDTQYF.

The CDR3 spells CSALAGAPDTQYF. The CDR3 DNA is TGCAGTGCCCTAGCGGGAGCACCAGATACGCAGTATTTT. This sequence joins TRBV20-1 and TRBJ2-3, with 10 nucleotides matching TRBD2. Germline assignment: CDR1 DFQATT and CDR2 SNEGSKA (reference sequence). The CDR3 covers 13 residues. The trim removed 6 bases at V and 4 bases at J, leaving 4 bases unmatched.

In its sample, this clonotype was seen many times. The chain recombines TRBV28 with TRBJ1-6; D gene uncertain. V lost 8 bases and J 3 bases, leaving 11 bases between the germline ends. Germline V gives CDR1 MDHEN, CDR2 SYDVKM. The CDR3 sequence is 14 residues long. The CDR3 loop is CASVKRNYNSPLHF. The CDR3 DNA follows: TGTGCCAGCGTTAAAAGAAACTATAATTCACCCCTCCACTTT. The variable domain in full, completed from reference TRBV28 and TRBJ1-6, reads DVKVTQSSRYLVKRTGEKVFLECVQDMDHENMFWYRQDPGLGLRLIYFSYDVKMKEKGDIPEGYSVSREKKERFSLILESASTNQTSMYLCASVKRNYNSPLHFGNGTRLTVT.

This clonotype was seen ten or more times. The V gene is TRBV12-3 or TRBV12-4, the J gene TRBJ2-1, with D possibly TRBD1 on 5 matching bases. The CDR3 length is 13 residues. V was clipped by 5 bases and J by 7 bases, with 12 bases between them. CDR3 sequence: CASSPMTVNEQFF. Here the CDR3 DNA reads TGTGCCAGCAGTCCAATGACAGTAAATGAGCAGTTCTTC.

Ten or more counts support this clonotype. In DNA, the CDR3 is TGTGCCAGCAGCTCGACAGGGGCTGAAGCTTTCTTT. Protein sequence: CASSSTGAEAFF. This chain uses TRBV11-3 with TRBJ1-1; 8 bases map to TRBD1. Germline V CDR1 and CDR2: SGHNT, YENEEA. The CDR3 extends over 12 amino acids. J gave up 6 bases and V 4 bases, and 1 base lay outside the gene matches.

This clonotype came up many times. The chain couples TRBV18 to TRBJ2-2; TRBD2 might be the D (6 bases). The CDR3 contains 18 residues. CDR1 is KGHSH and CDR2 is LQKENI in the germline V gene. With 0 bases removed from V and 7 bases from J, the gap between germline ends came to 21 bases. CDR3 in DNA: TGTGCCAGCTCACCACCTCGGGGACGCGGGGACCGAGACGGGGAGCTGTTTTTT. It encodes CASSPPRGRGDRDGELFF.

The chain is built from TRBV5-8 and TRBJ2-1, with 12 positions matching TRBD2. The germline CDR1 and CDR2 sequences are SGHTS and YDEGEE. V lost 4 bases and J lost 8; bases outside the gene matches: 10. The CDR3 runs 16 residues. The CDR3 DNA reads as TGTGCCAGCAGCCCCCTAGCGGGAGGGCCTTTCGATGAGCAGTTCTTC. Its translation: CASSPLAGGPFDEQFF.

This clonotype was picked up many times. The chain couples TRBV6-1 to TRBJ2-3, with D perhaps being TRBD1 or TRBD2 (6 bases each). The V and J ends lost 6 bases and 0 bases respectively, with 13 bases between them. Germline V gene sequence: CDR1 MNHNS, CDR2 SASEGT. CDR3 size: 15 residues. CDR3: CASRYRDSSTDTQYF. In DNA, the CDR3 is TGTGCCAGCAGGTACAGGGACTCTAGCACAGATACGCAGTATTTT.